The subject of this entry is one T cell receptor beta chain. Its cognate antigen has yet to be identified. The input lacks base qualities; no much larger clone sits a single base away. The data were obtained in a study of CD8+ T cells in alopecia areata (dated by TCRdb to the late 2010s). Regarding the research as a whole: Treated patients were enrolled in an open-label pilot trial of oral tofacitinib at 5 to 10 mg twice daily for moderate-to-severe alopecia areata. Tofacitinib was given for 6 to 18 months, followed by 6 months of follow-up off drug to assess delayed response and recurrence. In treated patients, disease severity was measured using the SALT score, which gives the percentage of scalp surface area affected. High-throughput TCRbeta sequencing was used to examine T cell clonal expansion in alopecia areata in both the C3H/HeJ mouse model and human patients. On the human side, TCRbeta sequencing was run on scalp tissue and on sorted CD4+ and CD8+ peripheral blood T cells from healthy controls and from alopecia areata patients with either patchy or totalis/universalis disease. Tofacitinib-treated patients had biopsies at baseline and at 4 and 24 weeks of treatment, with a later scalp biopsy in several patients. Scalp clonality was compared across normal scalp (n=4), patchy alopecia areata scalp (n=8), and alopecia totalis/universalis scalp (n=8). RNA was obtained with the PAXgene miRNA kit for fixed scalp, the miRNeasy kit for PBMCs, and the RNeasy kit for mouse skin. immunoSEQ multiplex PCR using 35 Vbeta forward primers and 13 Jbeta reverse primers was used to amplify TCRbeta CDR3 regions. The research as a whole found: TCR sequences shared between patients were less clear than in mice, possibly partly because of HLA diversity in the patient population. Because the treated cohort was small and had just a single nonresponder, larger studies are needed to establish links between baseline CD8+ expansion and response. Higher clonality and more expanded CD8+ clones were observed in lesional scalp than in normal scalp, particularly in alopecia totalis/universalis, a finding suggestive of antigenic drive. With tofacitinib, both scalp clonality and the number of expanded CD8+ clones among the top 100 scalp clones went down significantly. Many expanded lesional clones were found to persist in scalp and blood during tofacitinib treatment, and relapse after treatment cessation may be partly explained by this persistence. Scalp TCR repertoire analysis is complicated because resident alphabeta T cells in normal human skin are also sequenced, whereas mouse skin is dominated by gammadelta T cells.

The time point label of this sample denotes: 20 to 30 weeks on oral tofacitinib. What the treatment or condition label conveys for this sample: oral pan-JAK inhibitor, 5-10 mg twice daily. Lesional scalp punch biopsies and peripheral blood were obtained from alopecia areata patients. PBMCs were isolated by density centrifugation and stained for CD3, CD4 and CD8, after which CD4+ and CD8+ T cells were sorted on a FACSAria. Preparation of the library involved the immunoSEQ multiplex PCR assay. To provide template for TCR sequencing, every sample had RNA extracted and reverse transcribed into cDNA. SuperScript III was used to make first-strand cDNA, primed with a 2:1 mix of oligo-dT and random hexamers. Amplification bias was assessed with a synthetic immune receptor repertoire, and residual bias was removed computationally. Processing in the source paper ran as follows. After raw reads were preprocessed to remove errors, the CDR3 was defined following IMGT conventions as running from the conserved cysteine to phenylalanine. To get clonality, Shannon entropy was normalized by log2 of the number of productive unique TCRs and the result was subtracted from 1. Whether scalp clones were CD4 or CD8 was inferred by matching scalp TCRbeta sequences against CD4 and CD8 repertoires sorted from blood. Held by TCRdb, this immuneACCESS table contains in-frame sequences only and omits some clones. Under half of the omission traces to an unresolved V gene where checked; the cause of the rest is unknown. V, J and clone size were drawn from that table, and D and trimming were deduced from the DNA. Across this sample there are 110,000 or so clones, with less than 60% seen only once. The top ten hold roughly 3.5% of the sample.

Taken from cysteine to phenylalanine, the CDR3 has 11 residues. Only the CDR3 region is kept as DNA, spanning 33 bases read in frame from base 1. The sequenced sample was CD4+ T cells sorted from blood, obtained at week 24, from a patient treated with tofacitinib. The receptor was isolated from a human donor with alopecia areata. Rearrangement joined TRBV21-1 to TRBJ1-2; no check of the table's D call, TRBD1, against the DNA was made. TRBV21-1 is flagged as a pseudogene. CDR3 reads: CASSIRGGYTF. The sequence in DNA is TGTGCCAGCAGCATCAGGGGTGGCTACACCTTC.